Listed below are T cell receptor beta chains from one sample, sequenced in a study of memory CD4+ T cells and cytomegalovirus serostatus. Assay: immunoSEQ multiplex PCR; the TCRdb copy retains only in-frame clones and omits some. The sample shows some 41,000 clones, less than 80% of them seen only once. Sequences were obtained from memory CD4+ T cells from blood. These receptors were collected from an adult in good health and CMV-seronegative. Both conserved end residues are part of each CDR3. The D gene is left open where the match is weak. Rows give clone size only sometimes, using once, few, many, or a class for an expanded clone.

d_call clone_size j_call cdr3_length v_call cdr3_nt cdr3_aa
TRBD1 NA TRBJ2-4 17 TRBV28 TGTGCCAGCAGTACCGTCGGACAGGCCTCCGCCAAAAACATTCAGTACTTC CASSTVGQASAKNIQYF
NA NA TRBJ2-7 16 TRBV28 TGTGCCAGCAGTTTGGTGGCAGCGGCGAGGGTCTACGAGCAGTACTTC CASSLVAAARVYEQYF
NA NA TRBJ1-5 15 TRBV7-8 TGTGCCAGCAGCTTAGCAGGGAAGGTCAATCAGCCCCAGCATTTT CASSLAGKVNQPQHF
NA NA TRBJ1-5 14 TRBV30 TGTGCCTGGAGTGTTGATAATAGCAATCAGCCCCAGCATTTT CAWSVDNSNQPQHF
TRBD1 NA TRBJ1-5 15 TRBV5-6 TGTGCCAGCAGCTTAATGGACAGGGGCGGTCAGCCCCAGCATTTT CASSLMDRGGQPQHF
TRBD2 NA TRBJ2-1 15 TRBV6-5 TGTGCCAGCAGTTACTCAGCGGGATCCTACAATGAGCAGTTCTTC CASSYSAGSYNEQFF
NA few TRBJ1-1 15 TRBV30 TGTGCCTGGAGTGTACTTGGGAGGGAGAGCACTGAAGCTTTCTTT CAWSVLGRESTEAFF
NA NA TRBJ2-5 15 TRBV6-6 TGTGCCAGCAGTTACCCACAGGGCTTCCAAGAGACCCAGTACTTC CASSYPQGFQETQYF
TRBD2 few TRBJ2-5 14 TRBV6-6 TGTGCCAGCAGTTATAGGTGGGAGGGAGAGGCCCAGTACTTC CASSYRWEGEAQYF
NA NA TRBJ2-3 14 TRBV7-9 TGTGCCAGCAGGTCACTTGCTGGCACAGATACGCAGTATTTT CASRSLAGTDTQYF
NA NA TRBJ2-5 14 TRBV2 TGTGCCAGCAGTGAAGTGGACCAAACGAAGACCCAGTACTTC CASSEVDQTKTQYF
NA NA TRBJ1-3 15 TRBV2 TGTGCCAGCAGTGAGGACTTGAGCTCTGGAAACACCATATATTTT CASSEDLSSGNTIYF
NA NA TRBJ2-1 16 TRBV27 TGTGCCAGCAGTTCCAGGGGGGACAGTCGGCCGTATGAGCAGTTCTTC CASSSRGDSRPYEQFF
NA once TRBJ2-7 12 TRBV6-6 TGTGCCAGCAGGGCTGGGGGTTACGAGCAGTACTTC CASRAGGYEQYF
NA NA TRBJ1-1 17 TRBV11-2 TGTGCCAGCAGCTCCCGGGACATAGGGTCGGCCGACACTGAAGCTTTCTTT CASSSRDIGSADTEAFF
NA NA TRBJ1-5 18 TRBV19 TGTGCCAGTAGTATAGACGGCGGGGGGCGAGGAGACAATCAGCCCCAGCATTTT CASSIDGGGRGDNQPQHF
NA NA TRBJ1-4 10 TRBV19 TGTGCCAGTAAGGATGAAAAACTGTTTTTT CASKDEKLFF